This TCR beta chain was recorded in a study of CD8+CD57+ T cells in acquired aplastic anemia. The CDR3 runs to 11 residues. The germline V and J ends were trimmed by 3 bases and 8 bases, with 7 bases remaining between them. Germline V gives CDR1 LNHDA, CDR2 SQIVND (reference sequence). Profiles of TCR beta VDJ and CDR3 were generated from a genomic DNA template. From the reads, TCRdb called clonotypes with MiXCR, one entry per CDR3 protein. The sample holds about 160,000 distinct CDR3 sequences, roughly two thirds seen once. Patients chosen for sequencing had CD8+CD57+ cells that had expanded, as shown by flow cytometry.

This chain joins TRBV19 and TRBJ1-1; D is undetermined. Sequenced: sorted CD4+, CD8+, or CD8+CD57+ T cells (not recorded which) from PBMCs. The sequence was collected from a human donor with aplastic anemia. The CDR3 is CASSMSYEAFF. The CDR3 coding sequence is TGTGCCAGTAGTATGTCCTACGAAGCTTTCTTT.